This entry lists 27 T cell receptor beta chains sequenced from one sample in a study of T cell clonotyping in hematopoietic cell transplantation. Some clones are missing from TCRdb's copy, which holds only in-frame ones; the method was immunoSEQ multiplex PCR. The sample holds 15,000 to 20,000 clones, 85% to 95% seen once. The material sequenced was peripheral blood mononuclear cells. These receptors originate from a man aged 40-49 years in good health. Some clones in this sample may be carry-over from other donors' samples.

The V call is TRBV25-1, the J call TRBJ2-5; TRBD1 or TRBD2 may be the D gene (5 bases each). Germline V gene sequence: CDR1 MGHDK, CDR2 SYGVNS. The V and J ends lost 7 bases and 5 bases respectively, with 23 bases between them. The length of the CDR3 is 16 residues. CDR3 region: CASTLRGAAGRETQYF. As DNA, the CDR3 is TGTGCCAGCACCTTAAGGGGCGCTGCGGGTCGGGAGACCCAGTACTTC.

The chain uses TRBV7-8 and TRBJ1-2; 8 bases are a match to TRBD1. Germline lookup yields CDR1 SGHVS and CDR2 FQNEAQ. V shed 3 bases, J shed 10 bases, and the junction held 10 bases outside the gene matches. The CDR3 extends over 14 amino acids. This CDR3 reads CASSFGTGFQDYTF. For the CDR3, the DNA is TGTGCCAGCAGCTTTGGGACAGGCTTTCAGGACTACACCTTC.

J is TRBJ1-6 and V is TRBV5-1, with D tentatively TRBD1 (5 bases). Germline V CDR1 and CDR2: SGHRS, YFSETQ. The CDR3 has 15 residues. V dropped 4 bases and J dropped 9 bases, with 17 bases sitting between them. The CDR3 sequence: CASSTPGRAPSPLHF. The CDR3 nucleotides read TGCGCCAGCAGCACCCCGGGCAGGGCACCTTCACCCCTCCACTTT.

The V call is TRBV9, the J call TRBJ1-2; weak D call: TRBD1 (5 bases). Germline CDR1 is SGDLS and CDR2 is YYNGEE. The V gene lost 3 bases and the J gene lost 4 bases, with 13 bases spanning the gap. CDR3 length equals 14 residues. CDR3 in DNA: TGTGCCAGCAGCGGAGAGGGGTCTGGCTATGGCTACACCTTC. Translation: CASSGEGSGYGYTF.

The CDR3 DNA follows: TGTGCCTGGAAATCTGCAGGTGGAATACATTTT. Translating it yields CAWKSAGGIHF. V and J are TRBV30 and TRBJ1-5, with D uncertain. The CDR3 extends over 11 amino acids. The germline V and J ends were trimmed by 4 bases and 16 bases, with 17 bases remaining between them. In germline, CDR1 is GTSNPN, CDR2 SVGIG (reference sequence). Filled out from reference TRBV30 and TRBJ1-5, the complete variable domain reads SQTIHQWPATLVQPVGSPLSLECTVEGTSNPNLYWYRQAAGRGLQLLFYSVGIGQISSEVPQNLSASRPQDRQFILSSKKLLLSDSGFYLCAWKSAGGIHFGDGTRLSIL.

This chain joins TRBV29-1 and TRBJ2-7; 7 bases fit TRBD1. There are 11 residues in the CDR3. Trimming removed 3 bases from V and 4 bases from J; junction bases left unmatched: 0. CDR1 and CDR2 from the germline V gene are SQVTM and ANQGSEA. CDR3 residues: CSVEGQYEQYF. The DNA for the CDR3 is TGCAGCGTTGAGGGACAGTACGAGCAGTACTTC.

This rearrangement joins TRBV6-1 to TRBJ2-3; 10 bases fit TRBD1. The CDR3 totals 15 residues. V shed 7 bases and J 1 base; nucleotides not matched to a gene: 5. Germline-derived CDR1 and CDR2 are MNHNS and SASEGT. CDR3 DNA: TGTGCCAGCACCTCGGACAGGGGGGGCACAGATACGCAGTATTTT. Translating it yields CASTSDRGGTDTQYF.

The V call is TRBV2, the J call TRBJ1-1; D remains ambiguous. The germline V gene has CDR1 SNHLY and CDR2 FYNNEI. The V and J ends lost 6 bases and 2 bases respectively, with 13 bases between them. The CDR3 length is 14 residues. This CDR3 is CASRPRYPNTEAFF. The CDR3 nucleotides read TGTGCCAGCAGGCCGCGGTATCCCAACACTGAAGCTTTCTTT.

A single count supports this clone. V and J are TRBV30 and TRBJ2-1; tentatively, D is TRBD1 (6 bases). Germline values: CDR1 GTSNPN, CDR2 SVGIG (reference sequence). Trimming cost V 5 bases and J 1 base, with 12 bases left between them. CDR3 length: 14 residues. The CDR3 coding sequence is TGTGCCTGGGCCACAGGGATATCCTACAATGAGCAGTTCTTC. This translates into CAWATGISYNEQFF.

The V and J genes are TRBV18 and TRBJ1-1, with TRBD1 matching 7 bases. Unmatched junction bases numbered 1, after V lost 3 bases and J lost 0 bases. The CDR3 covers 14 residues. Per the germline V gene, CDR1 is KGHSH and CDR2 is LQKENI. The DNA of the CDR3 is TGTGCCAGCTCACCGGGACAGATGAACACTGAAGCTTTCTTT. Its protein product is CASSPGQMNTEAFF.

The chain combines TRBV14 with TRBJ2-7; 7 positions match TRBD1. Germline V gene data show CDR1 as SGHDN and CDR2 as FVKESK. J was trimmed by 2 bases and V by 4 bases; bases with no gene match: 2. CDR3 size: 13 residues. DNA for the CDR3: TGTGCCAGCAGCCGACAGGGTCCCTACGAGCAGTACTTC. Amino acids: CASSRQGPYEQYF.

The chain recombines TRBV7-2 with TRBJ2-2, with D possibly being TRBD2 (5 bases). The CDR3 is made up of 15 amino acids. V shed 3 bases and J shed 2 bases, with 10 bases lying between them. The germline gives CDR1 SGHTA, CDR2 FQGNSA. The CDR3: CASSFSGSNTGELFF. The CDR3 nucleotides are TGTGCCAGCAGCTTCTCGGGATCTAACACCGGGGAGCTGTTTTTT.

V gene TRBV2 combines with J gene TRBJ1-2, with D maybe TRBD1 (6 bases). Trimming cost V 3 bases and J 6 bases, with 23 bases left between them. The CDR3 runs 17 residues. Germline V lookup: CDR1 SNHLY, CDR2 FYNNEI. The CDR3 region has the DNA TGTGCCAGCAGTGACCCCGGAACACAGGGACTAGGGGATGGCTACACCTTC. As protein: CASSDPGTQGLGDGYTF.

The J gene is TRBJ2-7, the V gene TRBV7-9; D uncertain. The germline CDR1 and CDR2 sequences are SEHNR and FQNEAQ (reference sequence). The CDR3 has 11 amino acids. V shed 0 bases and J shed 5 bases, with 2 bases lying between them. Written as DNA, the CDR3 is TGTGCCAGCAGCTTAGCGGACGAGCAGTACTTC. It codes for CASSLADEQYF.

V usage is TRBV18 and J usage is TRBJ1-3; D is possibly TRBD1 (5 bases). This CDR3 spans 16 amino acids. The germline gives CDR1 KGHSH, CDR2 LQKENI. Trimming pared 1 base from V and 2 bases from J, leaving 12 bases between. The CDR3 loop reads CASSPLDSYTGNTIYF. The CDR3 DNA is TGTGCCAGCTCACCACTTGACAGCTACACTGGAAACACCATATATTTT. Supplemented by reference TRBV18 and TRBJ1-3, the full variable domain reads NAGVMQNPRHLVRRRGQEARLRCSPMKGHSHVYWYRQLPEEGLKFMVYLQKENIIDESGMPKERFSAEFPKEGPSILRIQQVVRGDSAAYFCASSPLDSYTGNTIYFGEGSWLTVV.

This clone was detected once. The chain has TRBV10-3 and TRBJ2-5, with D unclear. This CDR3 is 12 amino acids long. The V end was cut by 3 bases, the J end by 5 bases, with 7 bases between. Germline-derived CDR1 and CDR2 are ENHRY and SYGVKD. CDR3 coding DNA: TGTGCCATCAGTGATTTTAGGGAGACCCAGTACTTC. Amino acid sequence: CAISDFRETQYF.

The rearrangement links TRBV7-9 to TRBJ2-7; no definite D call. The CDR3 covers 12 residues. V dropped 6 bases and J dropped 5 bases, with 11 bases sitting between them. Germline V CDR1 and CDR2: SEHNR, FQNEAQ (reference sequence). The DNA for the CDR3 is TGTGCCAGCAGACAAGGTTTGGACGAGCAGTACTTC. This codes for CASRQGLDEQYF.

The chain carries TRBV7-9 and TRBJ2-7; possible D gene TRBD1, 6 bases. The ends were cut back, 5 bases at V and 2 bases at J, with 16 bases in the middle. The V gene's germline CDR1 is SEHNR and CDR2 FQNEAQ (reference sequence). This CDR3 has 15 amino acids. The CDR3 region has the DNA TGTGCCAGCAGCCGATTGGGGGACAAGACCTACGAGCAGTACTTC. Translated: CASSRLGDKTYEQYF.

This chain links TRBV6-5 with TRBJ1-6; D might be TRBD1 (5 bases). Germline CDR1 and CDR2: MNHEY and SVGAGI. The CDR3 covers 13 residues. V was pared by 2 bases and J by 13 bases, with 12 bases between. The CDR3 bases are TGTGCCAGCAGTTACAACGACCGGGGCCCCCTCCACTTT. Its protein is CASSYNDRGPLHF.

V gene TRBV19 combines with J gene TRBJ1-6; D is uncertain. The germline gives CDR1 LNHDA, CDR2 SQIVND (reference sequence). V gave up 5 bases and J gave up 7 bases, with 9 bases separating them. This CDR3 spans 13 amino acids. The chain's CDR3 is CASSLYLNSPLHF. CDR3 nucleotide sequence: TGTGCCAGTAGTCTGTACCTAAATTCACCCCTCCACTTT.

The chain uses TRBV6-5 and TRBJ1-5; D remains ambiguous. CDR1 and CDR2 from the germline V gene are MNHEY and SVGAGI. The CDR3 is 14 amino acids. V shed 1 base and J shed 2 bases, with 6 bases lying between them. The CDR3, as DNA: TGTGCCAGCAGTTACTACCAGGGCAATCAGCCCCAGCATTTT. It is translated as CASSYYQGNQPQHF.

V usage is TRBV10-3 and J usage is TRBJ2-3, with 9 positions matching TRBD2. Germline loops: CDR1 ENHRY, CDR2 SYGVKD. The CDR3 extends over 14 amino acids. J lost 3 bases, V lost 10 bases, and 8 bases had no gene match. The CDR3 sequence is CASESGRTTDTQYF. Here the CDR3 DNA reads TGTGCCAGCGAAAGCGGGAGGACGACAGATACGCAGTATTTT.

The rearrangement joins TRBV5-1 to TRBJ1-5; TRBD1 might be the D (5 bases). Germline CDR1 and CDR2: SGHRS and YFSETQ. Trimming took 2 bases from V and 5 from J, leaving 11 bases between them. The CDR3 is 14 residues long. The CDR3 DNA reads as TGCGCCAGCAGCTTAGGACACCCTGATCAGCCCCAGCATTTT. Its translation: CASSLGHPDQPQHF.

The genes are TRBV7-3 and TRBJ1-1; 10 bases line up with TRBD1. Germline values: CDR1 SGHTA, CDR2 FQGTGA. The CDR3 contains 13 residues. V was clipped by 5 bases and J by 5 bases; unmatched bases: 2. The CDR3 region is CASSRDRGTEAFF. CDR3 DNA: TGTGCCAGCAGCAGGGACAGGGGAACTGAAGCTTTCTTT.

This clone was seen a single time. This chain connects TRBV7-9 to TRBJ2-7, with D uncertain. The ends were cut back, 1 base at V and 3 bases at J, with 7 bases in the middle. Germline V gene data show CDR1 as SEHNR and CDR2 as FQNEAQ (reference sequence). The CDR3 sequence is 13 residues long. The CDR3 coding sequence is TGTGCCAGCAGCTTAGAATATTTCTACGAGCAGTACTTC. Translating gives CASSLEYFYEQYF.

This clone appeared a single time. The CDR3 DNA reads as TGCGCCAGCAGTGAAATCAGCGGGAGGTCCTACGAGCAGTACTTC. It yields the protein CASSEISGRSYEQYF. The chain combines TRBV10-2 with TRBJ2-7; 9 bases map to TRBD2. Per the germline V gene, CDR1 is WSHSY and CDR2 is SAAADI. V dropped 3 bases and J dropped 1; count of bases not matched to a gene: 4. The CDR3 extends over 15 amino acids.

This rearrangement joins TRBV14 to TRBJ1-6; D not resolved. The CDR3 has 13 amino acids. The V end was cut by 0 bases, the J end by 9 bases, with 6 bases between. Per the germline V gene, CDR1 is SGHDN and CDR2 is FVKESK. The CDR3 DNA sequence: TGTGCCAGCAGCCAAGATTGGGGTTCACCCCTCCACTTT. This codes for CASSQDWGSPLHF.